These 21 T cell receptor beta chains were sequenced from one sample in a study of shared clonotypes between healthy human individuals. The table came from immunoSEQ multiplex PCR; TCRdb's copy has only in-frame clones and leaves some out. The sample gives about 1 million clones, 70% to 80% of which show up once; about 1.5% is in the top ten. What was sequenced was memory CD4+ T cells sorted from blood. Subset specified: CD45RA-negative fraction. The receptors originated from a man between 18 and 35 years old in good health.

This clone has a single count. The chain employs TRBV4-1 and TRBJ2-1, with 13 bases identical to TRBD2. The V segment lost 3 bases and the J segment 7 bases; nucleotides outside the gene matches: 3. The CDR3 extends over 15 amino acids. From germline, CDR1 is MGHRA and CDR2 YSYEKL. The CDR3 loop is CASSQPGLAGNEQFF. DNA of the CDR3: TGCGCCAGCAGCCAGCCGGGACTAGCGGGAAATGAGCAGTTCTTC.

The V and J genes are TRBV9 and TRBJ1-6; a weak D match, TRBD1 (5 bases). Germline-derived CDR1 and CDR2 are SGDLS and YYNGEE. With 4 bases removed from V and 10 bases from J, the gap between germline ends came to 21 bases. The CDR3 loop spans 16 amino acids. The CDR3 reads CASSPLDGRVGSPLHF. The CDR3 region has the DNA TGTGCCAGCAGCCCACTCGACGGCAGGGTAGGATCACCCCTCCACTTT.

The chain uses TRBV5-1 and TRBJ1-1, with D uncertain. The CDR3 extends over 16 amino acids. Trimming removed 5 bases from V and 1 base from J, with 18 bases in between. CDR1 and CDR2 (germline): SGHRS, YFSETQ. CDR3 sequence reads: CASSSRGGVENTEAFF. The CDR3 DNA reads as TGCGCCAGCAGTTCCCGGGGTGGGGTTGAGAACACTGAAGCTTTCTTT.

The chain couples TRBV6-1 to TRBJ2-5; D gene unclear. The length of the CDR3 is 16 residues. Per the germline V gene, CDR1 is MNHNS and CDR2 is SASEGT. Trimming stripped 0 bases from V and 5 bases from J, with 16 bases between. The CDR3 here is CASSEALGSPWETQYF. CDR3 bases: TGTGCCAGCAGTGAAGCGCTGGGGTCCCCTTGGGAGACCCAGTACTTC.

About this clone: At the DNA level, this CDR3 is encoded by other sequences in the same sample as well. The chain recombines TRBV6-5 with TRBJ2-7; D is uncertain. Germline V gene data show CDR1 as MNHEY and CDR2 as SVGAGI. The length of the CDR3 is 13 residues. V shed 2 bases and J shed 1 base, with 6 bases lying between them. The CDR3 loop is CASSYRVSYEQYF. CDR3 nucleotide sequence: TGTGCCAGCAGTTACCGTGTATCCTACGAGCAGTACTTC.

This clone was seen only once. The chain combines TRBV6-4 with TRBJ2-3; D possibly corresponds to TRBD2 (6 bases). The V and J ends lost 1 base and 8 bases respectively, with 10 bases between them. This CDR3 has 13 residues. The germline gives CDR1 MRHNA, CDR2 SNTAGT. The DNA of the CDR3 is TGTGCCAGCAGTGACTACTTGGGGGGTACGCAGTATTTT. Protein: CASSDYLGGTQYF.

This clone was seen only once. The chain employs TRBV14 and TRBJ2-5; D gene ambiguous. Trimming cost V 0 bases and J 12 bases, with 11 bases left between them. Germline assignment: CDR1 SGHDN and CDR2 FVKESK. This CDR3 contains 12 residues. The CDR3 nucleotides read TGTGCCAGCAGCCAAGATCCAAGGAAAAAGTACTTC. Protein sequence: CASSQDPRKKYF.

The sample holds a few counts of this clone. The same CDR3 can be traced to other DNA sequences in this sample. J is TRBJ1-2 and V is TRBV5-1; D gene unclear. From germline, CDR1 is SGHRS and CDR2 YFSETQ. The V gene lost 0 bases and the J gene lost 0 bases, with 6 bases spanning the gap. The CDR3 sequence is 14 residues long. The CDR3 spells CASSLEGANYGYTF. CDR3 DNA sequence: TGCGCCAGCAGCTTGGAGGGAGCTAACTATGGCTACACCTTC.

This chain links TRBV9 with TRBJ2-1; D might be TRBD2 (6 bases). CDR3 length: 17 residues. V shed 0 bases and J shed 4 bases, with 17 bases lying between them. Germline CDR1 is SGDLS and CDR2 is YYNGEE. The CDR3 protein is CASSVDLGGTKYNEQFF. The CDR3 DNA sequence: TGTGCCAGCAGCGTAGATCTAGGCGGGACCAAATACAATGAGCAGTTCTTC.

J is TRBJ1-2 and V is TRBV4-1; D ambiguous. This CDR3 has 12 residues. Germline V gives CDR1 MGHRA, CDR2 YSYEKL. Between the trimmed V and J ends, which lost 3 bases and 0 bases, there was a span of 2 bases. CDR3: CASSQSNYGYTF. DNA for the CDR3: TGCGCCAGCAGCCAGTCTAACTATGGCTACACCTTC.

V and J are TRBV5-4 and TRBJ2-2; 11 nucleotides agree with TRBD1. The CDR3 extends over 15 amino acids. V dropped 4 bases and J dropped 8; count of bases not matched to a gene: 7. Germline values: CDR1 SGHNT, CDR2 YYREEE (reference sequence). The CDR3 protein is CASSPDRGRLGELFF. CDR3 in DNA: TGTGCCAGCAGCCCGGACAGGGGGCGATTGGGGGAGCTGTTTTTT.

This clone has ten or more counts. This chain uses TRBV28 with TRBJ1-1; 7 bases map to TRBD1. Unmatched junction bases numbered 7, after V lost 2 bases and J lost 10 bases. Germline assignment: CDR1 MDHEN and CDR2 SYDVKM. The length of the CDR3 is 13 residues. CDR3 in amino acids: CASSLQGVQGAFF. The CDR3 nucleotides read TGTGCCAGCAGTTTACAGGGGGTTCAGGGAGCTTTCTTT. Full variable domain (missing parts from reference TRBV28 and TRBJ1-1): DVKVTQSSRYLVKRTGEKVFLECVQDMDHENMFWYRQDPGLGLRLIYFSYDVKMKEKGDIPEGYSVSREKKERFSLILESASTNQTSMYLCASSLQGVQGAFFGQGTRLTVV.

This clone was picked up a small number of times. The chain is built from TRBV20-1 and TRBJ2-3; D is unclear. CDR1 is DFQATT and CDR2 is SNEGSKA in the germline V gene (reference sequence). Trimming took 6 bases from V and 9 from J, leaving 10 bases between them. The CDR3 loop spans 10 amino acids. CDR3 protein: CSAGWETQYF. CDR3 coding DNA: TGCAGTGCGGGGTGGGAAACGCAGTATTTT.

The chain links TRBV18 to TRBJ2-5; either TRBD1 or TRBD2 may supply D (5 bases each). The CDR3 spans 14 residues. Germline assignment: CDR1 KGHSH and CDR2 LQKENI. V lost 5 bases, J lost 5 bases, and 15 bases lay in between. In DNA form, the CDR3 reads TGTGCCAGCTCATCCCCCGGGGCGAAGGAGACCCAGTACTTC. This gives the protein CASSSPGAKETQYF.

The chain employs TRBV28 and TRBJ2-7; D might be TRBD1 or TRBD2, each matching 5 bases. The CDR3 totals 14 residues. From germline, CDR1 is MDHEN and CDR2 SYDVKM. Trimming took 3 bases from V and 7 from J, leaving 16 bases between them. CDR3 sequence (DNA): TGTGCCAGCAGTTTGTCGGGACCCCTAGGGGAGCAGTACTTC. Translating gives CASSLSGPLGEQYF.

The V and J genes are TRBV7-8 and TRBJ1-6; D not resolved. The germline gives CDR1 SGHVS, CDR2 FQNEAQ. Trimming stripped 4 bases from V and 10 bases from J, with 8 bases between. There are 12 residues in the CDR3. DNA of the CDR3: TGTGCCAGCAGCTCCCTCCTATCACCCCTCCACTTT. Its translation is CASSSLLSPLHF.

The chain joins TRBV7-6 to TRBJ2-3, with 7 bases aligning to TRBD1. Germline V gene lookup returns CDR1 SGHVS and CDR2 FNYEAQ. The CDR3 covers 14 residues. Trimming cost V 3 bases and J 3 bases; bases outside gene matches: 3. CDR3 nucleotide sequence: TGTGCCAGCAGCTTGACGGGACAGACAGATACGCAGTATTTT. Its translation is CASSLTGQTDTQYF.

The CDR3 loop reads CAWSVQGRSYNSPLHF. The CDR3 coding sequence is TGTGCCTGGAGTGTACAGGGGAGGTCCTATAATTCACCCCTCCACTTT. This chain connects TRBV30 to TRBJ1-6, with 7 bases fitting TRBD1. V dropped 0 bases and J dropped 1; count of bases not matched to a gene: 3. CDR1 and CDR2 from the germline V gene are GTSNPN and SVGIG (reference sequence). The CDR3 has 16 amino acids.

This clone has at least ten counts. Other nucleotide sequences from this sample produce the same CDR3. The rearrangement joins TRBV9 to TRBJ2-2, with unresolved D. Looked up from germline, CDR1 is SGDLS and CDR2 is YYNGEE. The CDR3 has 15 residues. With 5 bases removed from V and 0 bases from J, the gap between germline ends came to 11 bases. CDR3 sequence: CASSLQSANTGELFF. In DNA, the CDR3 is TGTGCCAGCAGTTTACAGAGCGCGAACACCGGGGAGCTGTTTTTT.

This chain links TRBV25-1 with TRBJ1-2; weak D call: TRBD1 (5 bases). This CDR3 has 15 amino acids. V lost 6 bases and J lost 0, with 14 bases in between. Germline V gene lookup returns CDR1 MGHDK and CDR2 SYGVNS. The chain's CDR3 is CASSRGAAPNYGYTF. DNA for the CDR3: TGTGCCAGCAGCCGTGGGGCAGCCCCTAACTATGGCTACACCTTC.

V usage is TRBV18 and J usage is TRBJ2-5; D ambiguous. V lost 3 bases, J lost 2 bases, and 19 bases lay in between. The germline CDR1 and CDR2 sequences are KGHSH and LQKENI. The CDR3 is 17 residues long. CDR3 nucleotide sequence: TGTGCCAGCTCACCTGCCATTAGGGCCACCGGGCAAGAGACCCAGTACTTC. Translating gives CASSPAIRATGQETQYF.